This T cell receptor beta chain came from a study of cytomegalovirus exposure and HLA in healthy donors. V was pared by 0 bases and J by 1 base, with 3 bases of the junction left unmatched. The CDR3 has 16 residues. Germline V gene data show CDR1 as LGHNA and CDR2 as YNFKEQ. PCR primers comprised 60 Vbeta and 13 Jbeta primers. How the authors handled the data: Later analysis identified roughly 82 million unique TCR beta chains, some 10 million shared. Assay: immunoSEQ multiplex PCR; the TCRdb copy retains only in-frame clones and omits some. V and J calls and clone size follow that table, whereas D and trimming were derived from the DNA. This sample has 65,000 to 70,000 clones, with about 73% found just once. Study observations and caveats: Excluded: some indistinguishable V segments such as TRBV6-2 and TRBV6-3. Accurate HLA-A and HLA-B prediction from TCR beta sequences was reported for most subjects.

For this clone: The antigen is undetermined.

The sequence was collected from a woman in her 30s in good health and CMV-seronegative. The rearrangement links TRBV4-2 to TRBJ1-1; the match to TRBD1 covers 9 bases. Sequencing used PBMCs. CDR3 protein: CASSQEGQGTNTEAFF. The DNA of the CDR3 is TGTGCCAGCAGCCAAGAGGGACAGGGAACGAACACTGAAGCTTTCTTT.